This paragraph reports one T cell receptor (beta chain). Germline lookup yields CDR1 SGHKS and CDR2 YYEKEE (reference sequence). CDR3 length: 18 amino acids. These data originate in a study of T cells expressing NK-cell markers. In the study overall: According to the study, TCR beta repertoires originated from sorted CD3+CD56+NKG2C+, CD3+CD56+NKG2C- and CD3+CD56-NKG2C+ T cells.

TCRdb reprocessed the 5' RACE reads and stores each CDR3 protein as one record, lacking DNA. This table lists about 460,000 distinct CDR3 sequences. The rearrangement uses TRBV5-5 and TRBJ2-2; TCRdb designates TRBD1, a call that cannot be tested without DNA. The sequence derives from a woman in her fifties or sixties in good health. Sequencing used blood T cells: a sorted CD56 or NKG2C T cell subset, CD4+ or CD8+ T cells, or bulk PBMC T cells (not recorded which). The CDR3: CASSVSPLRTGNTGELFF.